The clone carrying this TCR beta chain was observed a few times. Constant-region reverse primers amplified full-length variable regions, followed by semi-nested Nested Universal Primer A PCR. MiXCR, applied by TCRdb to the 5' RACE reads, yields one record per CDR3 protein. The top ten hold around 4.1% of the sample, which has about 32,000 distinct CDR3 sequences, around 22% seen once. The CDR3 consists of 16 residues. Germline assignment: CDR1 SNHLY and CDR2 FYNNEI. Trimming at V came to 7 bases and at J to 2 bases, leaving 11 bases not matched to a gene. Sequencing was done on a sample of memory CD4+ T cells sorted from blood. The subset: memory CD4+ T cells, CD4+CD45RO+CD25-. The chain recombines TRBV2 with TRBJ2-3; 8 positions agree with TRBD2. This TCR came from a female donor with breast cancer. This chain's CDR3 is CASTGLGGGVTDTQYF. CDR3 DNA sequence: TGTGCCAGCACCGGGCTCGGGGGGGGCGTCACAGATACGCAGTATTTT.